This T cell receptor beta chain is drawn from a study of T cells after yellow fever vaccination. In its sample, this clonotype was seen many times. TCRdb re-derived calls from the 5' RACE reads in MiXCR, one entry per CDR3 protein. The sample lists under 550,000 distinct CDR3 sequences; 20% to 25% were seen once. V was trimmed by 6 bases and J by 1 base, leaving 6 bases between them. The CDR3 totals 13 residues. This chain uses TRBV12-3 or TRBV12-4 with TRBJ2-2; D is ambiguous. Sequencing used PBMCs, obtained approximately 22 days after the first yellow fever vaccination. The sequence derives from a young man who received the YFV17D yellow fever vaccine. CDR3 region: CASSYGNTGELFF. As DNA, the CDR3 is TGTGCCAGCAGCTACGGGAACACCGGGGAGCTGTTTTTT.